This record looks at one TCR beta chain sequence and its context. The entry originates in a study of blood T cell repertoires in COVID-19. Study background: From the United States, Italy and Spain came samples of acute and convalescent COVID-19.

In the original processing: It was from reference gene primer amplification that nucleated cell counts were estimated. Data came from immunoSEQ multiplex PCR; TCRdb stores just in-frame clones and leaves some out. V and J calls and clone size come straight from that table; D and trimming were deduced from the DNA. This table has 150,000 to 200,000 clones, around 82% appearing once. Germline CDR1 and CDR2: DFQATT and SNEGSKA (reference sequence). This CDR3 comprises 11 residues. Trimming shortened V by 5 bases and J by 4 bases, and 9 bases separated the two germline ends. This sequence originates from an elderly woman with acute or convalescent COVID-19. The material sequenced was peripheral blood. The chain carries TRBV20-1 and TRBJ2-7, with D perhaps matching TRBD2 (6 bases). Written as DNA, the CDR3 is TGCAGTGCTCGAGGAGGGTACGAGCAGTACTTC. The encoded protein is CSARGGYEQYF.